This T cell receptor beta chain originates from a study of blood T cell repertoires in COVID-19. Study in general: Samples taken during acute and convalescent COVID-19 were collected in the United States, Italy and Spain.

Sequenced by immunoSEQ multiplex PCR; TCRdb stores in-frame clones only, minus some. The sample includes approximately 120,000 clones, around four fifths of them seen just once. The V segment lost 6 bases and the J segment 8 bases; nucleotides outside the gene matches: 4. Germline V gives CDR1 MDHEN, CDR2 SYDVKM. The length of the CDR3 is 13 residues. This receptor was taken from a woman aged 55-70 years with acute or convalescent COVID-19. Source material: peripheral blood. The V gene is TRBV28, the J gene TRBJ1-6; 7 positions match TRBD1. The chain's CDR3 is CASRQGFHSPLHF. In DNA, the CDR3 is TGTGCCAGCAGACAGGGGTTTCATTCACCCCTCCACTTT.